These 9 T cell receptor beta chains were sequenced from one sample in a study of T-cell memory formation after mild COVID-19 (dated by TCRdb to the early 2020s). To prepare the library, 5' RACE was applied. The sequencing machine was an Illumina NovaSeq 6000. TCRdb reworked the public reads: Q25 trimming with fastp, MiXCR clone assembly, productive beta chains retained. Records with the same CDR3 protein are collapsed into one entry carrying the most frequent genes and DNA. This sample comprises about 270,000 distinct CDR3 sequences, 15% to 19% of them detected only once. Together, the top ten hold around 2% of the sample. The sequenced sample consisted of PBMCs or a T cell subset sorted from them (not recorded which). The receptor set was obtained from an adult woman who had mild COVID-19 (a few samples of this study predate the infection). The sample titles of this study are shuffled in the database, so cell type and time point are left out; the donor was told from shared clones.

This chain links TRBV5-1 with TRBJ1-6; 7 bases are shared with TRBD1. With 4 bases clipped from V and 18 bases from J, the junction kept 22 bases outside the gene matches. Germline V lookup: CDR1 SGHRS, CDR2 YFSETQ. The length of the CDR3 is 16 residues. CDR3 protein: CASSPRSGRGTDAPHF. DNA of the CDR3: TGCGCCAGCAGCCCCCGGTCCGGCAGGGGGACCGACGCCCCCCACTTT.

This clonotype was counted between two and nine times. V gene TRBV7-3 combines with J gene TRBJ2-1; possible D gene TRBD2, 5 bases. V was cut by 3 bases and J by 5 bases, with 5 bases left in between. CDR1 and CDR2 (germline): SGHTA, FQGTGA. The CDR3 sequence is 12 residues long. CDR3 coding DNA: TGTGCCAGCAGCTTCGGGGACAATGAGCAGTTCTTC. It is translated as CASSFGDNEQFF.

This clonotype was recorded many times. V is TRBV5-6 and J is TRBJ1-1; D call uncertain. V lost 0 bases to trimming and J lost 5 bases, with 14 bases between them. In germline, CDR1 is SGHDT, CDR2 YYEEEE. The CDR3 extends over 15 amino acids. CDR3 in amino acids: CASSLVAPLSTEAFF. DNA of the CDR3: TGTGCCAGCAGCTTGGTGGCCCCCCTGTCGACTGAAGCTTTCTTT.

This clonotype was seen more than once but under ten times. V usage is TRBV6-6 and J usage is TRBJ2-2; the D is unclear. Per germline, CDR1 MNHNY and CDR2 SVGAGI (reference sequence). The length of the CDR3 is 13 residues. V lost 8 bases and J lost 4, with 11 bases in between. CDR3 protein: CASASLGTGELFF. For the CDR3, the DNA is TGTGCCAGCGCATCTTTGGGCACCGGGGAGCTGTTTTTT.

There are a few counts of this clonotype. The chain recombines TRBV12-3 or TRBV12-4 with TRBJ1-5, with D possibly matching TRBD1 (6 bases). V was clipped by 3 bases and J by 4 bases, with 13 bases between them. This CDR3 spans 15 amino acids. CDR3 DNA: TGTGCCAGCAGTTTTGTGTCGGGGACAAATCAGCCCCAGCATTTT. Translation gives CASSFVSGTNQPQHF.

This clonotype was observed many times. The rearrangement links TRBV7-2 to TRBJ2-1, with TRBD1 identical over 8 bases. Trimming at V came to 6 bases and at J to 6 bases, leaving 7 bases not matched to a gene. CDR1 is SGHTA, CDR2 FQGNSA, per germline. The CDR3 sequence is 14 residues long. The CDR3 region has the DNA TGTGCCAGCAGGCAAAACACAGGGGGCAATGAGCAGTTCTTC. It is translated as CASRQNTGGNEQFF.

The CDR3 region is CSAVGTGFSGSGANVLTF. In DNA, the CDR3 is TGCAGTGCCGTCGGGACAGGGTTCTCCGGCTCTGGGGCCAACGTCCTGACTTTC. The chain carries TRBV20-1 and TRBJ2-6; 9 nucleotides align to TRBD1. Germline CDR1 is DFQATT and CDR2 is SNEGSKA (reference sequence). The CDR3 length is 18 residues. The junction had 12 bases not matched to a gene; V was cut back by 6 bases and J by 0 bases.

This sequence joins TRBV20-1 and TRBJ1-1; TRBD1 agrees at 12 bases. The V and J ends lost 4 bases and 6 bases, in that order; junction bases with no gene match: 6. The length of the CDR3 is 14 residues. Germline values: CDR1 DFQATT, CDR2 SNEGSKA (reference sequence). CDR3 nucleotide sequence: TGCAGTGCTAATAAGGGACAGGGGGCCGCTGAAGCTTTCTTT. Translating it yields CSANKGQGAAEAFF.

This clonotype has a handful of counts. The chain recombines TRBV29-1 with TRBJ2-1, with 10 bases identical to TRBD1. The CDR3 has 13 residues. V lost 0 bases to trimming and J lost 14 bases; unmatched junction nucleotides: 7. Looked up from germline, CDR1 is SQVTM and CDR2 is ANQGSEA. Here the CDR3 reads CSVEDPRDRGKFF. The CDR3 DNA sequence: TGCAGCGTTGAAGATCCCCGGGACAGGGGAAAGTTCTTC.